These 18 T cell receptor beta chains originate from one sample sequenced in a study of cytomegalovirus exposure and HLA in healthy donors. The PCR used 60 Vbeta and 13 Jbeta primers. Repertoires were generated with immunoSEQ multiplex PCR, while TCRdb's copy carries only in-frame clones and drops some. The sample lists about 160,000 clones; roughly 77% were seen once. The sequencing sample was made of PBMCs. The receptors derive from a man aged 25 to 40 in good health and CMV-seropositive.

The chain uses TRBV5-1 and TRBJ2-1; 8 nucleotides line up with TRBD1. Per germline, CDR1 SGHRS and CDR2 YFSETQ. Unmatched junction bases numbered 6, after V lost 5 bases and J lost 5 bases. This CDR3 is built from 14 residues. The CDR3 nucleotides read TGCGCCAGCAGAACCGGGACAGGTAACAATGAGCAGTTCTTC. Its translation is CASRTGTGNNEQFF. Based on the CDR3 plus reference TRBV5-1 and TRBJ2-1, the full variable domain is KAGVTQTPRYLIKTRGQQVTLSCSPISGHRSVSWYQQTPGQGLQFLFEYFSETQRNKGNFPGRFSGRQFSNSRSEMNVSTLELGDSALYLCASRTGTGNNEQFFGPGTRLTVL.

The gene calls are TRBV5-1 and TRBJ1-1; D uncertain. The germline CDR1 and CDR2 sequences are SGHRS and YFSETQ. This CDR3 region has 14 residues. Trimming took 3 bases from V and 0 from J, leaving 9 bases between them. CDR3 region: CASSYDGMNTEAFF. CDR3 in DNA: TGCGCCAGCAGCTACGACGGGATGAACACTGAAGCTTTCTTT.

This rearrangement joins TRBV5-4 to TRBJ2-7; D not resolved. V shed 4 bases and J shed 0 bases, with 11 bases lying between them. Germline CDR1 and CDR2: SGHNT and YYREEE (reference sequence). The CDR3 is 14 amino acids. Here the CDR3 DNA reads TGTGCCAGCAGCCCTTCAGCGACCTCCTACGAGCAGTACTTC. Amino acids: CASSPSATSYEQYF.

The rearrangement links TRBV25-1 to TRBJ2-3, with 7 bases fitting TRBD1. The J segment lost 2 bases and the V segment lost 5 bases, leaving 10 bases of the junction unmatched. The CDR3 spans 16 residues. Looked up from germline, CDR1 is MGHDK and CDR2 is SYGVNS. CDR3 amino acids: CASSPPGTVNTDTQYF. In nucleotides, the CDR3 is TGTGCCAGCAGTCCCCCCGGGACAGTAAACACAGATACGCAGTATTTT.

V usage is TRBV2 and J usage is TRBJ2-1, with 10 nucleotides matching TRBD2. V was pared by 6 bases and J by 4 bases, with 9 bases of the junction left unmatched. This CDR3 comprises 16 residues. Germline lookup yields CDR1 SNHLY and CDR2 FYNNEI. This CDR3 reads CASRAPAGGLYNEQFF. CDR3 sequence (DNA): TGTGCCAGCAGGGCCCCAGCGGGGGGGCTATACAATGAGCAGTTCTTC.

This clone was counted a single time. This chain links TRBV28 with TRBJ2-1; D remains unclear. With 5 bases removed from V and 0 bases from J, the gap between germline ends came to 17 bases. CDR1 MDHEN and CDR2 SYDVKM come from the germline V gene. The CDR3 sequence is 17 residues long. The CDR3 here is CASSHPIFEFSYNEQFF. The CDR3 DNA sequence: TGTGCCAGCAGTCATCCTATCTTCGAGTTCTCCTACAATGAGCAGTTCTTC.

This clone was seen a handful of times. The chain recombines TRBV5-1 with TRBJ2-7; 9 bases are a match to TRBD1. The trim removed 3 bases at V and 1 base at J, leaving 11 bases unmatched. The V gene's germline CDR1 is SGHRS and CDR2 YFSETQ. This CDR3 is built from 17 residues. For the CDR3, the DNA is TGCGCCAGCAGCTCTAGTACAGGGGGCGCGGGTTCCTACGAGCAGTACTTC. This translates into CASSSSTGGAGSYEQYF.

The rearrangement uses TRBV29-1 and TRBJ1-2; D remains ambiguous. V was clipped by 3 bases and J by 2 bases, with 13 bases between them. Per germline, CDR1 SQVTM and CDR2 ANQGSEA. There are 14 residues in the CDR3. The CDR3 is CSVDSQTANYGYTF. In nucleotides, the CDR3 is TGCAGCGTTGATTCACAGACCGCCAACTATGGCTACACCTTC.

In its sample, this clone was seen a few times. The J gene is TRBJ2-7, the V gene TRBV5-6, with D unresolved. Trimming removed 2 bases at V and 4 bases at J, with 4 bases between. The CDR3 is made up of 11 amino acids. Germline V gene lookup returns CDR1 SGHDT and CDR2 YYEEEE. The CDR3 spells CASSLQYEQYF. The DNA for the CDR3 is TGTGCCAGCAGCTTACAGTACGAGCAGTACTTC.

The chain couples TRBV19 to TRBJ2-7, with D possibly being TRBD1 (6 bases). Per germline, CDR1 LNHDA and CDR2 SQIVND (reference sequence). Between the trimmed V and J ends, which lost 2 bases and 2 bases, there was a span of 7 bases. This CDR3 is built from 13 residues. CDR3 residues: CASSIPGAYEQYF. DNA for the CDR3: TGTGCCAGTAGTATACCAGGGGCCTACGAGCAGTACTTC.

The J gene is TRBJ1-1, the V gene TRBV28, with 8 positions matching TRBD1. The germline V gene has CDR1 MDHEN and CDR2 SYDVKM. Losses at the gene ends were 4 bases for V and 1 base for J; bases not matched to a gene: 5. The CDR3 has 15 residues. The CDR3 nucleotides read TGTGCCAGCAGTTCCCCCGGGACAGGGAACACTGAAGCTTTCTTT. Protein: CASSSPGTGNTEAFF.

This clone has only one observation. V and J are TRBV11-1 and TRBJ2-7; 7 bases fit TRBD1. With V trimmed by 5 bases and J by 6 bases, 16 bases remained unmatched. Looked up from germline, CDR1 is SGHAT and CDR2 is FQDESV (reference sequence). The CDR3 runs 16 residues. CDR3 in amino acids: CASSPSSRQGPLEQYF. CDR3 DNA sequence: TGTGCCAGCAGCCCCAGCTCGAGACAGGGCCCTCTCGAGCAGTACTTC.

The chain recombines TRBV18 with TRBJ1-5, with D possibly TRBD1 on 6 matching bases. CDR1 KGHSH and CDR2 LQKENI come from the germline V gene. Trimming shortened V by 3 bases and J by 3 bases, and 9 bases separated the two germline ends. The CDR3 contains 14 residues. The CDR3 region has the DNA TGTGCCAGCTCACCTGGACAGAACAATCAGCCCCAGCATTTT. Translation: CASSPGQNNQPQHF.

The chain is built from TRBV5-1 and TRBJ2-7, with D possibly TRBD2 on 6 matching bases. Per the germline V gene, CDR1 is SGHRS and CDR2 is YFSETQ. This CDR3 is 12 amino acids long. V shed 4 bases and J shed 4 bases, with 9 bases lying between them. CDR3 DNA sequence: TGCGCCAGCAGCCGGGACTCATACGAGCAGTACTTC. Amino acid sequence: CASSRDSYEQYF.

The chain uses TRBV19 and TRBJ1-5; 9 bases are a match to TRBD1. Trimming took 5 bases from V and 5 from J; bases not matched to a gene: 10. The V gene's germline CDR1 is LNHDA and CDR2 SQIVND (reference sequence). The CDR3 totals 16 residues. CDR3 protein: CASSYIQGANDQPQHF. CDR3 nucleotides: TGTGCCAGTAGTTATATACAGGGGGCTAACGATCAGCCCCAGCATTTT.

The CDR3 reads CSAGSGETQYF. The CDR3 bases are TGCAGCGCGGGGTCCGGGGAGACCCAGTACTTC. The chain recombines TRBV29-1 with TRBJ2-5; a weak D match, TRBD2 (5 bases). This CDR3 has 11 residues. The V gene lost 7 bases and the J gene lost 5 bases, with 11 bases spanning the gap. Germline V gene lookup returns CDR1 SQVTM and CDR2 ANQGSEA.

This clone was recorded a few times. The V call is TRBV11-2, the J call TRBJ1-1; maybe TRBD1 (5 bases). CDR3 length: 15 amino acids. The ends were cut back, 0 bases at V and 5 bases at J, with 13 bases in the middle. Germline CDR1 and CDR2: SGHAT and FQNNGV. This CDR3 reads CASSLDGGVRTEAFF. The DNA for the CDR3 is TGTGCCAGCAGCTTAGATGGGGGGGTGAGAACTGAAGCTTTCTTT. The variable domain in full, completed from reference TRBV11-2 and TRBJ1-1, reads EAGVAQSPRYKIIEKRQSVAFWCNPISGHATLYWYQQILGQGPKLLIQFQNNGVVDDSQLPKDRFSAERLKGVDSTLKIQPAKLEDSAVYLCASSLDGGVRTEAFFGQGTRLTVV.

V gene TRBV27 combines with J gene TRBJ2-5; D call uncertain. Trimming removed 2 bases from V and 2 bases from J, with 6 bases in between. This CDR3 spans 13 amino acids. Germline values: CDR1 MNHEY, CDR2 SMNVEV (reference sequence). DNA of the CDR3: TGTGCCAGCAGTTTAACCAGGCAAGAGACCCAGTACTTC. It specifies CASSLTRQETQYF.